This TCR beta chain stems from a study of blood T cell repertoires in COVID-19. This CDR3 has 16 amino acids. V lost 6 bases and J 2 bases, leaving 17 bases between the germline ends. Germline lookup yields CDR1 WSHSY and CDR2 SAAADI. The method was immunoSEQ multiplex PCR; TCRdb's version includes in-frame clones alone and lacks a portion of them. The repertoire holds more than 85,000 clones, roughly 92% seen once, with around 1.9% in the top ten. This rearrangement joins TRBV10-2 to TRBJ2-1; a weak D match, TRBD1 (7 bases). The clonotype originates from a woman aged 50 to 60 with COVID-19, enrolled during active disease. The sample consisted of peripheral blood. The CDR3 region is CASRKGRDSTYNEQFF. Here the CDR3 DNA reads TGCGCCAGCAGGAAAGGGCGGGACAGCACCTACAATGAGCAGTTCTTC.